This TCR beta chain was recorded in a study of cytomegalovirus exposure and HLA in healthy donors. The CDR3 spans 12 residues. Germline trimming cut 6 bases from V and 8 bases from J; bases unmatched to any gene: 5. CDR1 and CDR2 (germline): MRHNA, SNTAGT. As concerns this clone: Its antigen is unknown.

PCR used 60 Vbeta primers and 13 Jbeta primers. Produced via immunoSEQ multiplex PCR; TCRdb's table is partial and in-frame only. The sample shows roughly 150,000 clones, approximately 83% of them seen only once. Whole-study results and caveats: Exclusion as indistinguishable affected some V segments, including TRBV6-2 and TRBV6-3. Later analysis showed most CMV-associated TCR beta chains appearing HLA-restricted. Most subjects' HLA-A and HLA-B alleles were reportedly predicted from TCR beta sequences. Later analysis identified a missense DCLRE1C variant that was linked to TCR beta V- and J-gene trimming.

The chain has TRBV6-4 and TRBJ1-2; the match to TRBD1 covers 8 bases. Sequencing was performed on PBMCs. This receptor was taken from a boy aged 2 to 10 in good health and CMV-seronegative. The CDR3 loop is CASRDGQGGYTF. The DNA for the CDR3 is TGTGCCAGCAGAGACGGACAGGGAGGCTACACCTTC.